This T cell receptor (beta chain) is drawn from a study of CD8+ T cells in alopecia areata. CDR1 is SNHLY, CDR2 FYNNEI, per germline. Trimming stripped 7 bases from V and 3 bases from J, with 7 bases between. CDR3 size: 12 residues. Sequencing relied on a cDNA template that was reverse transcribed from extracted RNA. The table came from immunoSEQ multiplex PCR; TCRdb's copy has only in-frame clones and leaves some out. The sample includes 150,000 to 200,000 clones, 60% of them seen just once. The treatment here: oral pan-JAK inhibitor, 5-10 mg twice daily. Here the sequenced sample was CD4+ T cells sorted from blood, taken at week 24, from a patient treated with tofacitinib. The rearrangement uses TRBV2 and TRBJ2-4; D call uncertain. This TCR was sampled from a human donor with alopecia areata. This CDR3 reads CASNPGKNIQYF. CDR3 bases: TGTGCCAGCAATCCGGGCAAAAACATTCAGTACTTC.